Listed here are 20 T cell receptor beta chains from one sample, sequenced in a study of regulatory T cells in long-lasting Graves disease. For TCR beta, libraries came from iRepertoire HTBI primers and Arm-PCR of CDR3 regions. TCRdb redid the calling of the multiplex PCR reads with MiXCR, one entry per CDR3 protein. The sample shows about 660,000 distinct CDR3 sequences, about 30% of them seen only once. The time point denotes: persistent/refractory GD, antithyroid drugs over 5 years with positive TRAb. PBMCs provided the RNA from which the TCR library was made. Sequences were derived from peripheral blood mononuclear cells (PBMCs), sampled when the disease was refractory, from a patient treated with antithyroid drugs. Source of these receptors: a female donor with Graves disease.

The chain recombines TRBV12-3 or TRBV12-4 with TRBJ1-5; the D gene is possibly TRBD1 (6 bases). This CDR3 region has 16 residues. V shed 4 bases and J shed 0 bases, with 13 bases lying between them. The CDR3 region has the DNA TGTGCCAGCAGTTCGGGGGAGGGGGTTAGCAATCAGCCCCAGCATTTT. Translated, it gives CASSSGEGVSNQPQHF.

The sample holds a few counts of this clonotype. CDR3 amino acids: CASSRRRGRNQPQHF. CDR3 DNA sequence: TGTGCCAGTAGTAGGCGCAGGGGACGCAATCAGCCCCAGCATTTT. The V call is TRBV19, the J call TRBJ1-5, with a weak D call TRBD1 (6 bases). V lost 4 bases and J lost 2, with 12 bases in between. The CDR3 covers 15 residues. Germline V gives CDR1 LNHDA, CDR2 SQIVND (reference sequence).

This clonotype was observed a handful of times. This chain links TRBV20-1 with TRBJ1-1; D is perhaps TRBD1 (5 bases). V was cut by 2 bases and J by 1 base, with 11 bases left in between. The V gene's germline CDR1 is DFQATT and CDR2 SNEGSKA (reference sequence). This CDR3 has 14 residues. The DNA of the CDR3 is TGCAGTGCTAGAATTAACGGGGGGAACACTGAAGCTTTCTTT. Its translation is CSARINGGNTEAFF.

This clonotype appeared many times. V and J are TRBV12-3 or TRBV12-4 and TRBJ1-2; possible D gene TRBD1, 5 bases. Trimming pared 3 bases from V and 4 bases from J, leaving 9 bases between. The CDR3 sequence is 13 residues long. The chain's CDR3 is CASSLGVAYGYTF. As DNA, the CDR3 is TGTGCCAGCAGTTTGGGGGTGGCCTATGGCTACACCTTC.

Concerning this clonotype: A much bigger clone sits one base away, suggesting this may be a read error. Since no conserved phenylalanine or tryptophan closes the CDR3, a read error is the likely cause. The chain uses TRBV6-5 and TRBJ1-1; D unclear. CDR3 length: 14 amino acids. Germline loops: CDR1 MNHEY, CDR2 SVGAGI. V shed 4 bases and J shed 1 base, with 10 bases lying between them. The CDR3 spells CASSFPQENTEAFS. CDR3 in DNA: TGTGCCAGCAGTTTCCCCCAGGAGAACACTGAAGCTTTCTCT.

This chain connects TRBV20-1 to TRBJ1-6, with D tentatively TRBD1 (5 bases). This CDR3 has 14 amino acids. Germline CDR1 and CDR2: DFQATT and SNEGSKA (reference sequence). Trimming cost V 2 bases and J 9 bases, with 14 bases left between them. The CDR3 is CSARPARVGSPLHF. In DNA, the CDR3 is TGCAGTGCTAGACCGGCCAGGGTGGGTTCACCCCTCCACTTT.

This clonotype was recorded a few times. CDR3 coding DNA: TGTGCCAGCAGCTCGAGCGGGAGAGGCTCCTACGAGCAGTACTTC. This translates into CASSSSGRGSYEQYF. V usage is TRBV11-2 and J usage is TRBJ2-7; 8 bases match TRBD2. Germline CDR1 reads SGHAT; CDR2 reads FQNNGV. The CDR3 consists of 15 residues. V was clipped by 4 bases and J by 0 bases; unmatched bases: 5. Using reference TRBV11-2 and TRBJ2-7 for the parts outside the CDR3, the full variable domain is EAGVAQSPRYKIIEKRQSVAFWCNPISGHATLYWYQQILGQGPKLLIQFQNNGVVDDSQLPKDRFSAERLKGVDSTLKIQPAKLEDSAVYLCASSSSGRGSYEQYFGPGTRLTVT.

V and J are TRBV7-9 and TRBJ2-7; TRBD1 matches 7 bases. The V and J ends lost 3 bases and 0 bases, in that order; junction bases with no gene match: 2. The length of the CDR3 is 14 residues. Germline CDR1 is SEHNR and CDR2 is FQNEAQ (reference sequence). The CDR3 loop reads CASSFGDSSYEQYF. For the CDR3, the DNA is TGTGCCAGCAGCTTTGGGGACAGCTCCTACGAGCAGTACTTC.

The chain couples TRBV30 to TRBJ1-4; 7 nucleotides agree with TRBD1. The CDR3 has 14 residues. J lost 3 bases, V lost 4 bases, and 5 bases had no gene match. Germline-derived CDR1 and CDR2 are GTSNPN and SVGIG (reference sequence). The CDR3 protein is CAWNRQGANEKLFF. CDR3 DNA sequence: TGTGCCTGGAACCGACAGGGAGCTAATGAAAAACTGTTTTTT. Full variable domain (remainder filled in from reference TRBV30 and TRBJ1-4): SQTIHQWPATLVQPVGSPLSLECTVEGTSNPNLYWYRQAAGRGLQLLFYSVGIGQISSEVPQNLSASRPQDRQFILSSKKLLLSDSGFYLCAWNRQGANEKLFFGSGTQLSVL.

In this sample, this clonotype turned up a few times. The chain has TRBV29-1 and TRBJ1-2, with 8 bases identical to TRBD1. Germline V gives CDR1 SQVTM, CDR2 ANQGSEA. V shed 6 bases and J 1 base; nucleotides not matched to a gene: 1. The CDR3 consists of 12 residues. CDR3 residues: CSVDRDNYGYTF. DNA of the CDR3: TGCAGCGTGGACAGGGATAACTATGGCTACACCTTC. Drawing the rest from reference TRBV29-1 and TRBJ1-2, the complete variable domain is SAVISQKPSRDICQRGTSLTIQCQVDSQVTMMFWYRQQPGQSLTLIATANQGSEATYESGFVIDKFPISRPNLTFSTLTVSNMSPEDSSIYLCSVDRDNYGYTFGSGTRLTVV.

The CDR3 is CASSEGVSSYNEQFF. CDR3 DNA sequence: TGTGCCAGCAGTGAAGGAGTGAGCTCCTACAATGAGCAGTTCTTC. The chain links TRBV2 to TRBJ2-1; D is unclear. V lost 1 base and J 0 bases, leaving 7 bases between the germline ends. This CDR3 comprises 15 residues. Germline lookup yields CDR1 SNHLY and CDR2 FYNNEI.

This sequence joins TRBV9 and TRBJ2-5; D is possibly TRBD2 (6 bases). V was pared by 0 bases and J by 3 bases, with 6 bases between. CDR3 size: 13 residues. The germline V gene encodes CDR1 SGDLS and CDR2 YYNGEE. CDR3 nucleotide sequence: TGTGCCAGCAGCGTAGCGGGAGAAGAGACCCAGTACTTC. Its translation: CASSVAGEETQYF.

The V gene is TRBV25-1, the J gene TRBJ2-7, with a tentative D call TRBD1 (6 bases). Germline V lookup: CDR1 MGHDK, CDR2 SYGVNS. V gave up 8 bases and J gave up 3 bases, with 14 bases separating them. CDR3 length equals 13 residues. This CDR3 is CASARQGSYEQYF. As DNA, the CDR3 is TGTGCCAGCGCCCGGCAGGGGAGCTACGAGCAGTACTTC.

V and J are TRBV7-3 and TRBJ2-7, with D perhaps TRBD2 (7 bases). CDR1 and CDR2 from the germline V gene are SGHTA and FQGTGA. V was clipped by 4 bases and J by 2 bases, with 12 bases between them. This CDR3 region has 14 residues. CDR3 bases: TGTGCCAGCAGCTCAAGGGGGGGCCCCTACGAGCAGTACTTC. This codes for CASSSRGGPYEQYF.

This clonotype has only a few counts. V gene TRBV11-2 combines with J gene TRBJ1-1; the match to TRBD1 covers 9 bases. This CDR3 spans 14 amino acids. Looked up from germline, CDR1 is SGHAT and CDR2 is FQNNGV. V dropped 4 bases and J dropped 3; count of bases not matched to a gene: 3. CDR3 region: CASSSTGGDTEAFF. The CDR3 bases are TGTGCCAGCAGCTCAACAGGGGGCGACACTGAAGCTTTCTTT.

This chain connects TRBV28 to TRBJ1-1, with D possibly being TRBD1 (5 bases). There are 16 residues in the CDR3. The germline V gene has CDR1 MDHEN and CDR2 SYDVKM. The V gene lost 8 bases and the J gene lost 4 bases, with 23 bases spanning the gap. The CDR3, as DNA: TGTGCCAGCTCACCACCCATGGGACCCACCAGCACTGAAGCTTTCTTT. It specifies CASSPPMGPTSTEAFF.

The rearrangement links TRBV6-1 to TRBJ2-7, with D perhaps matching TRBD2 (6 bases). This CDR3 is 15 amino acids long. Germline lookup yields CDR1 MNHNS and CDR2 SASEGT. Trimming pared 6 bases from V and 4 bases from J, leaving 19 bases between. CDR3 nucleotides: TGTGCCAGCAGCGAGGAACCGGGACTTCTATACGAGCAGTACTTC. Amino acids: CASSEEPGLLYEQYF.

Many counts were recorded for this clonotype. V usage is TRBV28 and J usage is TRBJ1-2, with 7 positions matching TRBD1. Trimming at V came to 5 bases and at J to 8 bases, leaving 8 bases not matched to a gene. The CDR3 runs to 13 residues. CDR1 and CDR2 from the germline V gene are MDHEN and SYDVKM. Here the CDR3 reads CASSALDRAGYTF. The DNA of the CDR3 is TGTGCCAGCAGTGCTCTTGACAGGGCGGGCTACACCTTC.

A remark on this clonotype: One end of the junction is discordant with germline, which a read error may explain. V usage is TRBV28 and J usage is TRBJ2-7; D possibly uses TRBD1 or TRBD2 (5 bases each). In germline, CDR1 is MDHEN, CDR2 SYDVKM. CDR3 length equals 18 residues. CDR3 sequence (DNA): TGTGTCAGCAGTTTCGATCGGGGACGCACAACACCAGGCTACGAGCAGTACTTC. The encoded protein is CVSSFDRGRTTPGYEQYF.

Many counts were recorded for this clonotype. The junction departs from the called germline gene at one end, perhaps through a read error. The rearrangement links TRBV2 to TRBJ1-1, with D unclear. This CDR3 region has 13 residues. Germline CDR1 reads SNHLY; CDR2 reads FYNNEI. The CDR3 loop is CASSEANGVLGLF. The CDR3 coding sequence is TGTGCCAGCAGTGAAGCAAATGGGGTCCTCGGCCTCTTT.